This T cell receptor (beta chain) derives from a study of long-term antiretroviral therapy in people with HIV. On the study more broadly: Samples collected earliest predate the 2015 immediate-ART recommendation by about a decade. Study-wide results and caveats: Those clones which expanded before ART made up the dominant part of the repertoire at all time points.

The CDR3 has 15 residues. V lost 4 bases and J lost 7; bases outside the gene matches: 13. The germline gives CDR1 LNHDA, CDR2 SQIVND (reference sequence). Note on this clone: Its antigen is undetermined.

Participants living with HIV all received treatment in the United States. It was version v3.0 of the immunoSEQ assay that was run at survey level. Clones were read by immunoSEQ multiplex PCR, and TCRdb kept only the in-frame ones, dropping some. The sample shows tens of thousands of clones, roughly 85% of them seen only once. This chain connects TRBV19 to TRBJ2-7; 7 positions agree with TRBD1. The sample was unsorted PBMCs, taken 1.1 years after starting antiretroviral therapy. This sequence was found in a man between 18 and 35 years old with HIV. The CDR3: CASSTTYGTAWEQYF. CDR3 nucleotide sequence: TGTGCCAGTAGTACCACCTACGGGACAGCCTGGGAGCAGTACTTC. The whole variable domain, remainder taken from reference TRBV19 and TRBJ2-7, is DGGITQSPKYLFRKEGQNVTLSCEQNLNHDAMYWYRQDPGQGLRLIYYSQIVNDFQKGDIAEGYSVSREKKESFPLTVTSAQKNPTAFYLCASSTTYGTAWEQYFGPGTRLTVT.